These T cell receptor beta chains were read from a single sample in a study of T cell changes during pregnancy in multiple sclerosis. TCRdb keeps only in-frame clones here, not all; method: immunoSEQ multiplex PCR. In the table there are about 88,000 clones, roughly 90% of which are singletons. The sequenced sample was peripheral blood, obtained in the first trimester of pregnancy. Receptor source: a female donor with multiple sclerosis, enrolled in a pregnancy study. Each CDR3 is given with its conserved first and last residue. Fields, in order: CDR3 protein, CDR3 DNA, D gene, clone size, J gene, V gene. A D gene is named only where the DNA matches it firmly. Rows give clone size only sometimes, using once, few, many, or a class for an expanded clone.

CASIMQGVSYNEQFF TGTGCCAGCATTATGCAGGGTGTTTCCTACAATGAGCAGTTCTTC NA NA TRBJ2-1 TRBV2
CASSRDRSYEQYF TGCGCCAGCAGTCGGGACAGGTCCTACGAGCAGTACTTC TRBD1 NA TRBJ2-7 TRBV10-1
CASSLIAGTQYF TGTGCCAGCAGCCTAATAGCGGGAACGCAGTATTTT TRBD2 NA TRBJ2-3 TRBV6-6
CASSAGEPHVNTEAFF TGTGCCAGCAGTGCAGGGGAGCCCCACGTGAACACTGAAGCTTTCTTT NA NA TRBJ1-1 TRBV2
CASSQDSGTASEKLFF TGTGCCAGCAGCCAGGACTCCGGGACAGCCAGTGAAAAACTGTTTTTT TRBD1 NA TRBJ1-4 TRBV14
CASSAPGQGAGSDYEQYF TGTGCCAGCAGCGCCCCGGGACAGGGGGCCGGGTCCGACTACGAGCAGTACTTC TRBD1 once TRBJ2-7 TRBV11-2
CASSQQVNSGANVLTF TGTGCCAGCAGCCAGCAGGTTAACTCTGGGGCCAACGTCCTGACTTTC NA NA TRBJ2-6 TRBV7-6
CAISQGQGREAFF TGTGCCATCAGCCAGGGACAGGGAAGAGAAGCTTTCTTT TRBD1 NA TRBJ1-1 TRBV10-3
CASSFVRETGELFF TGTGCCAGCAGTTTTGTCAGGGAAACCGGGGAGCTGTTTTTT NA NA TRBJ2-2 TRBV27
CAIRATGEANYGYTF TGTGCCATCAGGGCAACAGGGGAAGCTAACTATGGCTACACCTTC TRBD1 NA TRBJ1-2 TRBV10-3
CASSLGRYEQYF TGTGCCAGCAGCTTGGGTCGCTACGAGCAGTACTTC NA NA TRBJ2-7 TRBV5-4
CASSPYRRASYGYTF TGTGCCAGCAGCCCCTACCGCAGGGCCTCGTATGGCTACACCTTC NA NA TRBJ1-2 TRBV28
CASSNRGEQFF TGTGCCAGCAGTAATAGGGGGGAGCAGTTCTTC NA NA TRBJ2-1 TRBV27
CASSVGRGWNEKLFF TGTGCCAGCAGCGTAGGAAGGGGGTGGAATGAAAAACTGTTTTTT NA NA TRBJ1-4 TRBV9
CASRLTSGVNTGELFF TGCGCCAGCAGGCTTACTAGCGGGGTGAACACCGGGGAGCTGTTTTTT TRBD2 NA TRBJ2-2 TRBV5-1
CASSSASGGGLSYEQYF TGTGCCAGCAGCTCCGCCTCGGGCGGGGGCCTTTCCTACGAGCAGTACTTC NA NA TRBJ2-7 TRBV7-6
CASSLLVGTGLSEAFF TGTGCCAGCAGCTTATTAGTGGGGACAGGCCTTAGTGAAGCTTTCTTT TRBD1 NA TRBJ1-1 TRBV7-6
CASSYSGEGVEAFF TGTGCCAGCAGTTACTCCGGGGAAGGTGTTGAAGCTTTCTTT NA NA TRBJ1-1 TRBV6-6
CSASSTTEAFF TGCAGTGCTAGTAGTACCACTGAAGCTTTCTTT NA NA TRBJ1-1 TRBV20-1
CASSLGSGFGNEQFF TGCGCCAGCAGCTTGGGCAGCGGGTTCGGCAATGAGCAGTTCTTC NA NA TRBJ2-1 TRBV5-1
CASSGAGLTNTGELFF TGTGCCAGCAGCGGGGCGGGGTTGACGAACACCGGGGAGCTGTTTTTT NA once TRBJ2-2 TRBV5-6
CASSQGGFGGYTF TGTGCCAGCAGTCAGGGAGGGTTTGGGGGCTACACCTTC NA NA TRBJ1-2 TRBV28
CASSLVGGQYNEQFF TGTGCCAGCAGCTTAGTAGGGGGACAGTACAATGAGCAGTTCTTC TRBD1 NA TRBJ2-1 TRBV7-2
CASSEGQGASYEQYF TGTGCCAGCAGTGAGGGACAGGGGGCCTCCTACGAGCAGTACTTC TRBD1 NA TRBJ2-7 TRBV2
CASRSGRGAKNIQYF TGTGCCAGCAGGTCAGGTCGGGGAGCCAAAAACATTCAGTACTTC NA NA TRBJ2-4 TRBV7-8
CASSPPSSGRAETQYF TGTGCCAGCTCACCACCATCAAGCGGGAGGGCGGAGACCCAGTACTTC TRBD2 few TRBJ2-5 TRBV18
CASSLGYRVRLDTEAFF TGTGCCAGCAGCTTGGGGTACAGGGTTAGGTTGGACACTGAAGCTTTCTTT NA few TRBJ1-1 TRBV5-4
CASSSQGYGYTF TGTGCCAGCAGCTCACAGGGGTATGGCTACACCTTC TRBD1 NA TRBJ1-2 TRBV5-6
CASTRGGSGYTF TGTGCCAGCACCCGGGGGGGCAGCGGCTACACCTTC NA NA TRBJ1-2 TRBV9
CASSLATSVGDTQYF TGTGCCAGCAGCTTAGCAACTAGCGTTGGAGATACGCAGTATTTT TRBD2 NA TRBJ2-3 TRBV11-2
CAIRIRDTDTEAFF TGTGCCATCAGAATCCGGGACACTGACACTGAAGCTTTCTTT NA NA TRBJ1-1 TRBV10-3
CSVEDNWQGSYEQYF TGCAGCGTTGAAGATAACTGGCAGGGCTCCTACGAGCAGTACTTC NA NA TRBJ2-7 TRBV29-1